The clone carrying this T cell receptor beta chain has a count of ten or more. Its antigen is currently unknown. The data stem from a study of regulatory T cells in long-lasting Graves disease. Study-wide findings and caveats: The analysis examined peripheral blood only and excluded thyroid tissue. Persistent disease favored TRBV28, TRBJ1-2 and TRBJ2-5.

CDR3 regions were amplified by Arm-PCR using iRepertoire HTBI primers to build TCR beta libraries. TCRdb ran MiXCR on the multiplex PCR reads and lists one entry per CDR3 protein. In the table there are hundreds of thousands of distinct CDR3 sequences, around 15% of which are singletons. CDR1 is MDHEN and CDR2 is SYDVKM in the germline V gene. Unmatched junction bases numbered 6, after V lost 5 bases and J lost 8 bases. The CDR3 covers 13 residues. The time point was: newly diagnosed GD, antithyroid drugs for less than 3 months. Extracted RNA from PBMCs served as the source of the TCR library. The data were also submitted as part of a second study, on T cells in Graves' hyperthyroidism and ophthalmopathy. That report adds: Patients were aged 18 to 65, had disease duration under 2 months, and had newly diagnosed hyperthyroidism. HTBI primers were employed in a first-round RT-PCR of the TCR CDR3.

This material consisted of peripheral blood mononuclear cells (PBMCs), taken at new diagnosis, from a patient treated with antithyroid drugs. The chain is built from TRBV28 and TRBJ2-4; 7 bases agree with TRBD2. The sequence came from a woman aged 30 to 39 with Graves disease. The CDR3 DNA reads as TGTGCCAGCAGTCTCCGGGAGGACCACATTCAGTACTTC. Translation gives CASSLREDHIQYF.